This T cell receptor beta chain was obtained from a study of early T cells in non-severe SARS-CoV-2 infection. General study results and limits: Lookups in VDJdb leaned toward anti-spike CD8 responses and missed private and CD4 specificities.

The CDR3 is 16 amino acids. CDR1 and CDR2 from the germline V gene are SGHNT and YYREEE (reference sequence). The V gene end was trimmed by 5 bases and the J gene end by 7 bases; junction bases not matched to a gene: 12. To note about this clonotype: Its antigen remains unidentified.

TCRdb fed the 5' RACE reads into MiXCR, producing one record per CDR3 protein. The sample shows about 77,000 distinct CDR3 sequences, about 17% of them seen only once. The chain uses TRBV5-4 and TRBJ1-6; TRBD1 agrees at 7 bases. The sequenced sample was whole blood. The source of this sequence is an adult who was a healthcare worker with PCR-confirmed SARS-CoV-2 infection or an uninfected control (not recorded which). For the CDR3, the DNA is TGTGCCAGCAGACCCCCAGGGGGAGTGGTAAATTCACCCCTCCACTTT. This codes for CASRPPGGVVNSPLHF.